This is a list of T cell receptor beta chains from one sample in a study of blood T cell repertoires in COVID-19. TCRdb's copy holds only in-frame clones and misses some; the assay was immunoSEQ multiplex PCR. In the table there are 65,000 to 85,000 clones, roughly 79% of which are singletons. Specimen: peripheral blood. All receptors derive from a human donor in a cohort sampled during active COVID-19. CDR3s include the opening cysteine and the closing phenylalanine or tryptophan. A D gene is named only where the DNA matches it firmly. Rows may omit the clone size; those that give it use once, few, many or a size class.

TRBV7-8	TRBJ2-7	NA	NA	CASSPGGYEQYF
TRBV6-6	TRBJ2-7	TRBD1	once	CASSAGTGASYEQYF
TRBV7-9	TRBJ2-3	TRBD2	many	CASSLPQRDTDTQYF
TRBV27	TRBJ1-1	NA	few	CASSLLGGNTEAFF
TRBV30	TRBJ2-5	TRBD1	few	CAWSVMGQANQYF
TRBV10-3	TRBJ2-2	NA	NA	CAISDIRGPGELFF
TRBV6-2/TRBV6-3	TRBJ1-2	NA	NA	CASSYPPLNYRVGYTF
TRBV28	TRBJ2-2	TRBD1	NA	CASSVQGIVGELFF
TRBV5-1	TRBJ1-1	TRBD1	once	CASSYGQGATEAFF
TRBV5-4	TRBJ2-3	TRBD2	NA	CASSFAGGTDTQYF
TRBV14	TRBJ1-6	NA	NA	CASSQDGGALYNSPLHF